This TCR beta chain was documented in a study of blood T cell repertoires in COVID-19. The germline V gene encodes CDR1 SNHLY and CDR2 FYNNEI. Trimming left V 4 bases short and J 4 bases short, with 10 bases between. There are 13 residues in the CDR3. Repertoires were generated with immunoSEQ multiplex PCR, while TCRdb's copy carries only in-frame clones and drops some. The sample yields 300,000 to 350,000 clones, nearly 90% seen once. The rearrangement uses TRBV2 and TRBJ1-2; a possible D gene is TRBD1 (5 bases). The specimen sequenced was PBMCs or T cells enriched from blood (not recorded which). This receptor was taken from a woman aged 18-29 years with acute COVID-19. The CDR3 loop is CASSASGFYGYTF. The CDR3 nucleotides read TGTGCCAGCAGTGCTTCAGGGTTCTATGGCTACACCTTC.